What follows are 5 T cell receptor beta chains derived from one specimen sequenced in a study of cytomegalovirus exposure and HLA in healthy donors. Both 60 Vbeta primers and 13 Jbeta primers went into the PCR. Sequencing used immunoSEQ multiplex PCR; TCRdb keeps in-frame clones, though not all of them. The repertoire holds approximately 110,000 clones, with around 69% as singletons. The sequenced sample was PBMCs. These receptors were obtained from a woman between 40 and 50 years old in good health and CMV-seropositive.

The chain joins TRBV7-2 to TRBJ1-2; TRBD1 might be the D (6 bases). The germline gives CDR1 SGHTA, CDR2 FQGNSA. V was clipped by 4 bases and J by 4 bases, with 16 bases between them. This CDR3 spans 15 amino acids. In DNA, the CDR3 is TGTGCCAGCAGCTCACAGGGCTTCTTGAGCTATGGCTACACCTTC. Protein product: CASSSQGFLSYGYTF.

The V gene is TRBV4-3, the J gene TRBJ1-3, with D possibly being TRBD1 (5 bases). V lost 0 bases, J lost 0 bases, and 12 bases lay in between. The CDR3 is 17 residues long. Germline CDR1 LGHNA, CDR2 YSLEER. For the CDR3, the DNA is TGCGCCAGCAGCCAAGATGTGGGGGGTTCCTCTGGAAACACCATATATTTT. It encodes CASSQDVGGSSGNTIYF.

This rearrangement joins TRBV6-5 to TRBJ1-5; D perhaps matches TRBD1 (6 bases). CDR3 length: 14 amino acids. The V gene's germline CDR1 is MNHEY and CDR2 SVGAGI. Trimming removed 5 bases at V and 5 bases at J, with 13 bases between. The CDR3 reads CASSRSRGDQPQHF. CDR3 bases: TGTGCCAGCAGTCGGTCCAGGGGTGATCAGCCCCAGCATTTT.

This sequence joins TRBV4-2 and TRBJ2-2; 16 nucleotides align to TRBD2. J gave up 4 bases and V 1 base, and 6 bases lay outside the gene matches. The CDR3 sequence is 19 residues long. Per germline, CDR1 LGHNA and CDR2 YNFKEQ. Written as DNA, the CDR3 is TGTGCCAGCAGCCAAGTGGGACTAGCGGGGGGGCCGGGCACCGGGGAGCTGTTTTTT. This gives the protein CASSQVGLAGGPGTGELFF.

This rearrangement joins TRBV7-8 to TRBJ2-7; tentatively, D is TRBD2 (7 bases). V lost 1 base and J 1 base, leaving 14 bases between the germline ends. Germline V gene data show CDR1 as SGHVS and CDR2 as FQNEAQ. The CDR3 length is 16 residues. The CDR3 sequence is CASSLVGGAVSYEQYF. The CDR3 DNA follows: TGTGCCAGCAGCTTAGTGGGGGGGGCGGTATCCTACGAGCAGTACTTC.